This T cell receptor beta chain was found in a study of multiple sclerosis patients with progressive multifocal leukoencephalopathy. CDR1 and CDR2 (germline): SGHAT, FQNNGV. CDR3 length equals 14 residues. V dropped 5 bases and J dropped 3; count of bases not matched to a gene: 6. The survey-level immunoSEQ assay was used. The repertoire was sequenced with immunoSEQ multiplex PCR; TCRdb's copy has only in-frame clones and lacks some. The data hold about 33,000 clones, with about 90% observed a single time. Time point denoted: time of PML onset. The rearrangement links TRBV11-2 to TRBJ2-7; 8 positions agree with TRBD1. Here the sequenced sample was PBMCs, taken from a patient treated with natalizumab. The clonotype comes from a human donor with progressive multifocal leukoencephalopathy. This CDR3 is CASSLNRGIYEQYF. The CDR3 nucleotides are TGTGCCAGCAGCCTAAACAGGGGGATCTACGAGCAGTACTTC.